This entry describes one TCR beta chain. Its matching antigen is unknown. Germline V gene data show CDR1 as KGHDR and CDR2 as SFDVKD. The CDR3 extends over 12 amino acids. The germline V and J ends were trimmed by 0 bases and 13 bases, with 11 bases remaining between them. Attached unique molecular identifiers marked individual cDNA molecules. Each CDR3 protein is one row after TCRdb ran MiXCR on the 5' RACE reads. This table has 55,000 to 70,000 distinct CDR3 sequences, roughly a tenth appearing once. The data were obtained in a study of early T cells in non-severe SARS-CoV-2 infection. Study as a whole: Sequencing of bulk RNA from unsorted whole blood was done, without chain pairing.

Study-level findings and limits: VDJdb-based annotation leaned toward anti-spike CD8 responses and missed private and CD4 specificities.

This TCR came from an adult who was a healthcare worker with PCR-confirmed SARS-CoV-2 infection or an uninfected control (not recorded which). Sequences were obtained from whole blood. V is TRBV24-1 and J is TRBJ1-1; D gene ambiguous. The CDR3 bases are TGTGCCACCAGTGATTTGCGAGGGAGTGGTTTCTTT. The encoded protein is CATSDLRGSGFF.